This T cell receptor (beta chain) was identified in a study of blood T cell repertoires in COVID-19. The V gene end was trimmed by 10 bases and the J gene end by 6 bases; junction bases not matched to a gene: 8. Germline assignment: CDR1 SNHLY and CDR2 FYNNEI. CDR3 length equals 15 residues. Using immunoSEQ multiplex PCR, the repertoire was profiled, and TCRdb retains in-frame clones only, with some absent. Among about 150,000 clones listed, about 79% were seen once. This receptor was taken from a woman aged 60-75 years with acute or convalescent COVID-19. Sequenced: peripheral blood. The chain is built from TRBV2 and TRBJ2-1; 14 bases align to TRBD2. Here the CDR3 reads CATGLAGGIGNEQFF. The CDR3, as DNA: TGTGCCACAGGACTAGCGGGGGGTATTGGCAATGAGCAGTTCTTC.